Below are 13 T cell receptor beta chains sequenced from a single sample in a study of T cell repertoires in cytomegalovirus infection. TCRdb fed the reads into MiXCR, producing one record per CDR3 protein. The sample yields 650,000 to 850,000 distinct CDR3 sequences, 25% to 35% seen once. These receptors are not linked to any known antigen. The specimen comprised cultured CD8+ T cells from PBMCs, sampled from culture after CMV antigen stimulation. The origin of the receptors is a human donor in good health (CMV status not recorded). Some clones in this sample may be carry-over from other donors' samples.

The rearrangement uses TRBV24-1 and TRBJ1-1, with D possibly being TRBD1 (6 bases). V lost 7 bases, J lost 5 bases, and 13 bases lay in between. Germline assignment: CDR1 KGHDR and CDR2 SFDVKD. The CDR3 is made up of 13 amino acids. CDR3 in amino acids: CATRQGGETEAFF. CDR3 nucleotides: TGTGCCACCAGACAGGGAGGAGAAACTGAAGCTTTCTTT.

The chain employs TRBV19 and TRBJ2-7, with 8 nucleotides matching TRBD1. Germline assignment: CDR1 LNHDA and CDR2 SQIVND (reference sequence). J gave up 3 bases and V 2 bases, and 3 bases lay outside the gene matches. CDR3 length: 14 amino acids. The CDR3, as DNA: TGTGCCAGTAGTATACAGGGGGCAAGCTACGAGCAGTACTTC. It specifies CASSIQGASYEQYF.

The table lists this clonotype with a few counts. This sequence joins TRBV13 and TRBJ2-5; 7 positions match TRBD1. Germline V gene sequence: CDR1 PRHDT, CDR2 FYEKMQ (reference sequence). This CDR3 is 13 amino acids long. Unmatched junction bases numbered 4, after V lost 4 bases and J lost 5 bases. CDR3 amino acids: CASSSIQGETQYF. In DNA, the CDR3 is TGTGCCAGCAGCTCCATACAGGGGGAGACCCAGTACTTC. Full variable domain (missing parts from reference TRBV13 and TRBJ2-5): AAGVIQSPRHLIKEKRETATLKCYPIPRHDTVYWYQQGPGQDPQFLISFYEKMQSDKGSIPDRFSAQQFSDYHSELNMSSLELGDSALYFCASSSIQGETQYFGPGTRLLVL.

This clonotype was counted a few times. The V and J genes are TRBV6-2 or TRBV6-3 and TRBJ2-7, with TRBD1 identical over 7 bases. This CDR3 region has 15 residues. Trimming removed 7 bases from V and 2 bases from J; junction bases left unmatched: 11. Per the germline V gene, CDR1 is MNHEY and CDR2 is SVGEGT. DNA for the CDR3: TGTGCCAGCACTACAGGGGCGACAACAACCTACGAGCAGTACGTC. As protein: CASTTGATTTYEQYV.

The chain uses TRBV12-3 or TRBV12-4 and TRBJ2-1; 8 bases match TRBD2. J lost 0 bases, V lost 2 bases, and 6 bases had no gene match. The CDR3 covers 17 residues. The CDR3 reads CASSLMVAGPSYNEQFF. CDR3 nucleotides: TGTGCCAGCAGTTTAATGGTAGCGGGGCCCTCCTACAATGAGCAGTTCTTC.

This clonotype has just a few counts. This chain uses TRBV25-1 with TRBJ2-2; maybe TRBD1 (5 bases). The V and J ends lost 6 bases and 0 bases respectively, with 14 bases between them. CDR1 is MGHDK, CDR2 SYGVNS, per germline. The CDR3 is 16 amino acids. The CDR3 DNA reads as TGTGCCAGCAGGACAGCGAGGAACGCGAACACCGGGGAGCTGTTTTTT. This gives the protein CASRTARNANTGELFF.

The chain couples TRBV6-2 or TRBV6-3 to TRBJ2-3; TRBD2 matches 7 bases. The CDR3 sequence is 17 residues long. The germline V gene encodes CDR1 MNHEY and CDR2 SVGEGT. The V gene end was trimmed by 4 bases and the J gene end by 3 bases; junction bases not matched to a gene: 13. CDR3 nucleotide sequence: TGTGCCAGCAGTTTTTTACCAACTAGCGACGAAACAGATACGCAGTATTTT. This sequence encodes CASSFLPTSDETDTQYF.

The gene calls are TRBV2 and TRBJ2-1, with D hard to call. Deletions cut 0 bases from V and 7 bases from J, with 13 bases between. Germline values: CDR1 SNHLY, CDR2 FYNNEI. The CDR3 is 15 amino acids. The CDR3 loop is CASSEAGRLGNEQFF. Written as DNA, the CDR3 is TGTGCCAGCAGTGAAGCGGGCAGGTTAGGGAATGAGCAGTTCTTC.

The rearrangement uses TRBV29-1 and TRBJ1-2; tentatively, D is TRBD1 (5 bases). V lost 6 bases and J lost 4, with 33 bases in between. Looked up from germline, CDR1 is SQVTM and CDR2 is ANQGSEA. The CDR3 extends over 19 amino acids. CDR3 nucleotide sequence: TGCAGCGTCAAGGGGCTTATTCGAGGGGCCTTGGTGAATCTCTATGGCTACACCTTC. Its protein product is CSVKGLIRGALVNLYGYTF.

The rearrangement joins TRBV4-3 to TRBJ2-5; weak D call: TRBD1 (6 bases). The V gene's germline CDR1 is LGHNA and CDR2 YSLEER. CDR3 size: 18 residues. The ends were cut back, 1 base at V and 0 bases at J, with 18 bases in the middle. CDR3 region: CASSQGGPGTMYQETQYF. CDR3 DNA: TGCGCCAGCAGCCAAGGGGGACCGGGGACAATGTACCAAGAGACCCAGTACTTC.

This clonotype turned up a few times. The gene calls are TRBV10-3 and TRBJ2-7; 9 bases map to TRBD1. V was clipped by 2 bases and J by 4 bases; unmatched bases: 6. CDR3 size: 15 residues. The germline V gene has CDR1 ENHRY and CDR2 SYGVKD. In DNA form, the CDR3 reads TGTGCCATCAGTGAGCCGGGACAGGGCCTTTACGAGCAGTACGTC. Encoded protein: CAISEPGQGLYEQYV.

This clonotype has a handful of counts. V usage is TRBV5-1 and J usage is TRBJ2-7, with TRBD2 matching 7 bases. The trim removed 7 bases at V and 3 bases at J, leaving 7 bases unmatched. Germline CDR1 and CDR2: SGHRS and YFSETQ. The CDR3 runs to 13 residues. CDR3 sequence (DNA): TGCGCCAGCGCCGGGGGGTTTTTCTACGAGCAGTACTTC. Encoded protein: CASAGGFFYEQYF.

This rearrangement joins TRBV10-3 to TRBJ2-3, with D possibly TRBD2 on 6 matching bases. V shed 4 bases and J shed 2 bases, with 10 bases lying between them. Per germline, CDR1 ENHRY and CDR2 SYGVKD. The CDR3 has 14 residues. CDR3 nucleotides: TGTGCCATCAGTGGGGACTTTCCCACAGATACGCAGTATTTT. Translating gives CAISGDFPTDTQYF.